This TCR beta chain derives from a study of blood T cell repertoires in COVID-19. About the study: Whether acute or convalescent, the COVID-19 samples came from the United States, Italy and Spain. T cells, B-cell-depleted T cells, or PBMCs supplied cDNA or gDNA.

V lost 5 bases to trimming and J lost 2 bases, with 6 bases between them. The germline CDR1 and CDR2 sequences are MDHEN and SYDVKM. The CDR3 is made up of 12 amino acids. In the original workflow: Amplification of reference gene primers was used by the study to estimate nucleated cell counts. Produced via immunoSEQ multiplex PCR; TCRdb's table is partial and in-frame only. V and J calls plus clone size are reproduced from that table; the DNA served to infer D and trimming. Among 20,000 or so clones listed, 86% were seen once. In this sample, this clone turned up a few times. The source is a man between 65 and 85 years old with acute or convalescent COVID-19. V is TRBV28 and J is TRBJ1-2, with unresolved D. Sequenced: peripheral blood. CDR3 sequence (DNA): TGTGCCAGCAGTGGCCCGAACTATGGCTACACCTTC. Amino acid sequence: CASSGPNYGYTF.